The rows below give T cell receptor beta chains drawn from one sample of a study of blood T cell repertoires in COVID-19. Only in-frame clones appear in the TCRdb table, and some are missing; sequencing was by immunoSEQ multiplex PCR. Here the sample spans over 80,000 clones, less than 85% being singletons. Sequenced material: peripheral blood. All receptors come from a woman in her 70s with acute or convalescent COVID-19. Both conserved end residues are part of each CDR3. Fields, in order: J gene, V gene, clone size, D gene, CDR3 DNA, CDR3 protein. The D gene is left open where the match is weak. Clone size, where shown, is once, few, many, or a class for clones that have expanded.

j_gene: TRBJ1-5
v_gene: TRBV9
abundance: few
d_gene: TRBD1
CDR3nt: TGTGCCAGCAGCGTAAAGGGACAGGGGTTCAATCAGCCCCAGCATTTT
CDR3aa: CASSVKGQGFNQPQHF

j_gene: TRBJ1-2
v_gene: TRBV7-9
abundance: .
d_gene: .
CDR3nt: TGTGCCAGCAGCTTGCAGTCAGGGCTCGGCTATGGCTACACCTTC
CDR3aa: CASSLQSGLGYGYTF

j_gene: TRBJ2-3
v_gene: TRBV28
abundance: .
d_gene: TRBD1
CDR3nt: TGTGCCAGCAATTCGAGGGGGCGCGTAGATACGCAGTATTTT
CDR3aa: CASNSRGRVDTQYF

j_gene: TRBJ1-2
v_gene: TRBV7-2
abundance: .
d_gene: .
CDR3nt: TGTGCCAGCAGCTTAGGTAAACCCACAGGGAAAGGCTACACCTTC
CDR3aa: CASSLGKPTGKGYTF

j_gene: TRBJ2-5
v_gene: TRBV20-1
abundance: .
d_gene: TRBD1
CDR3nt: TGCAGTGCTAAGACAGGGGAGACCCAGTACTTC
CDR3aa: CSAKTGETQYF

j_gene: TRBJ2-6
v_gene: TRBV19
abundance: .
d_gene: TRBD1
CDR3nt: TGTGCCAGTACCCCAATCCGGCGACAGGGAATTAGGTCTGGGGCCAACGTCCTGACTTTC
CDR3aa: CASTPIRRQGIRSGANVLTF

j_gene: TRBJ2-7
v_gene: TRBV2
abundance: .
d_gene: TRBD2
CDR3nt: TGTGCCAGCAGCTTACTAGCGGGGGGTCTAAGCTCCTACGAGCAGTACTTC
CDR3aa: CASSLLAGGLSSYEQYF

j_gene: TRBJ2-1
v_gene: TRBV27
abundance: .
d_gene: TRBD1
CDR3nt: TGTGCCAGCAGCCCAGGGGGACCCTACAGGGTCGACAATGAGCAGTTCTTC
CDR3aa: CASSPGGPYRVDNEQFF

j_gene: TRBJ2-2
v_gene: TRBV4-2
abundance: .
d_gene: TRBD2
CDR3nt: TGTGCCAGCAGCCACCCGGGACTAAAGCCCGGGGAGCTGTTTTTT
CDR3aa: CASSHPGLKPGELFF

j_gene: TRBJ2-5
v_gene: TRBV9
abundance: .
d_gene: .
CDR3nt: TGTGCCAGCAGCGTAGGAGGTAGGCCCCCCGAGACCCAGTACTTC
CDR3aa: CASSVGGRPPETQYF

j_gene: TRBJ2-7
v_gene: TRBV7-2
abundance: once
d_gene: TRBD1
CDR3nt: TGTGCCAGCAGCTTACAGGACAGGGGGGTCCACGAGCAGTACTTC
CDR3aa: CASSLQDRGVHEQYF

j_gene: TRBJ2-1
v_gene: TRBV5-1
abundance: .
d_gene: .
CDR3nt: TGCGCCAGCAGCTTGGGACTCCTCAATGAGCAGTTCTTC
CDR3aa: CASSLGLLNEQFF

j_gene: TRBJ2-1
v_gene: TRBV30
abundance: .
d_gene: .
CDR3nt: TGTGCCTGGAGTGTACTCGTCAACAGTGATGAGCAGTTCTTC
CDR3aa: CAWSVLVNSDEQFF

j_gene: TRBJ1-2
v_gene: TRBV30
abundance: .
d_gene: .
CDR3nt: TGTGCCTGGAATGGGAGGGGGTATGGCTACACCTTC
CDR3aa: CAWNGRGYGYTF

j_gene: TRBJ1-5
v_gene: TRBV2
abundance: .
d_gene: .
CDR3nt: TGTGCCAGCTCCAGGGGCATATCCCAGCATTTT
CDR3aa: CASSRGISQHF

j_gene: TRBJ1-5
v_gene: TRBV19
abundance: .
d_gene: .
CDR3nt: TGTGCCAGTAGTATTCGGGGAGGGGCCAGCAATCAGCCCCAGCATTTT
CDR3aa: CASSIRGGASNQPQHF

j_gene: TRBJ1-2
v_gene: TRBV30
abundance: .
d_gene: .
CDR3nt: TGTGCCTGGAGTGTACGGCAGGGCGACTATGGCTACACCTTC
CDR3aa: CAWSVRQGDYGYTF

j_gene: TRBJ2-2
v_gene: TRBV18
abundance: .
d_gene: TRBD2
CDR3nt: TGTGCCAGCTCACTTCGGACTAGGACGAACACCGGGGAGCTGTTTTTT
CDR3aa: CASSLRTRTNTGELFF

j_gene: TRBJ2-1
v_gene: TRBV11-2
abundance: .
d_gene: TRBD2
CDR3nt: TGTGCCAGCAGCTTAGGGCTAGCGGGGCCCTTCAATGAGCAGTTCTTC
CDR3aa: CASSLGLAGPFNEQFF

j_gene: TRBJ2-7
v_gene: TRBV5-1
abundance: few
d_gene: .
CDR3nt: TGCGCCAGCAGCTTGGCCCGCTCCTACGAGCAGTACTTC
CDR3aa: CASSLARSYEQYF

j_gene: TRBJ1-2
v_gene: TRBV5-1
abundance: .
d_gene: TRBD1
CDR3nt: TGCGCCAGCAGCTTGGGTGGACAGGGTATTCTCTATGGCTACACCTTC
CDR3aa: CASSLGGQGILYGYTF

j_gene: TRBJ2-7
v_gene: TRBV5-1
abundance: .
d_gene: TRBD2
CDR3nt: TGCGCCAGCAGCCCTCGGGGTAGCGGGGGAATCTACGAGCAGTACTTC
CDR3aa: CASSPRGSGGIYEQYF

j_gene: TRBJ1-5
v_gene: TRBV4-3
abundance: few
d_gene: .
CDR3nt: TGCGCCAGCAGCCAAGAGCTTGGCCTTGGCAATCAGCCCCAGCATTTT
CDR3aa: CASSQELGLGNQPQHF

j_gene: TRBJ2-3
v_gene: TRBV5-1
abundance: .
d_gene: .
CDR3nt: TGCGCCAGCAGCTTGGCTGCTACTAGCACAGATACGCAGTATTTT
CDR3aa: CASSLAATSTDTQYF

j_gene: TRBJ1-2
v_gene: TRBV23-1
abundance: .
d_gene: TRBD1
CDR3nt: TGCGCCAGCAGTCAACCCCCCCCCAGGGGGCCGGGCTATGGCTACACCTTC
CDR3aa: CASSQPPPRGPGYGYTF

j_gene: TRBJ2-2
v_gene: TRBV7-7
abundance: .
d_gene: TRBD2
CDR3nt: TGTGCCAGCAGCAAAAGCGGGAGTAACACCGGGGAGCTGTTTTTT
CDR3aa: CASSKSGSNTGELFF

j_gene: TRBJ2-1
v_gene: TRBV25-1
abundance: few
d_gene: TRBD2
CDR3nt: TGTGCCAGCAGTGAATATATAGCGGGAGGGCCTGGCCATGAGCAGTTCTTC
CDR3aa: CASSEYIAGGPGHEQFF

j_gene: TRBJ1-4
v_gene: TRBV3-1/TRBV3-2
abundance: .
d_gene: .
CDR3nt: TGTGCCAGCAGCCCCTCACCCAGGATCGAAAAACTGTTTTTT
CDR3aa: CASSPSPRIEKLFF

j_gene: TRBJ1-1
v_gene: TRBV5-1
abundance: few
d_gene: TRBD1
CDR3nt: TGCGCCAGCAGCACGGGACAGGGGGATATCACTGAAGCTTTCTTT
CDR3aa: CASSTGQGDITEAFF

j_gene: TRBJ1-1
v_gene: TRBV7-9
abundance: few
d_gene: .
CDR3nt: TGTGCCAGCAGCCCAATCAACATGAACACTGAAGCTTTCTTT
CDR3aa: CASSPINMNTEAFF

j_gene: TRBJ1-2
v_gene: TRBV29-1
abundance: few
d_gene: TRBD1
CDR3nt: TGCAGCGTCGCCGGGACAGTCGAAGGCTACACCTTC
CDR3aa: CSVAGTVEGYTF

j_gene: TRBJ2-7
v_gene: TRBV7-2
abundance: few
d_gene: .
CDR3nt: TGTGCCAGCAGACGGAGCGGGTACGGCCCCTCCTACGAGCAGTACTTC
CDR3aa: CASRRSGYGPSYEQYF

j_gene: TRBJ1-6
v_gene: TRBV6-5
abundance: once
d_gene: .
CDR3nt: TGTGCCAGCAGGGGGGGGCTGTCACCCCTCCACTTT
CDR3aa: CASRGGLSPLHF

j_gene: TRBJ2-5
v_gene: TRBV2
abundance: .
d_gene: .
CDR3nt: TGTGCCAGCAGTGAAGAGAGAGGAGAGACCCAGTACTTC
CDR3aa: CASSEERGETQYF

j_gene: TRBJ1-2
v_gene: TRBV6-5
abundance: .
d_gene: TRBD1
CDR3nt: TGTGCCAGCAGTTCGACAGGGTCGGGCTACACCTTC
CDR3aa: CASSSTGSGYTF

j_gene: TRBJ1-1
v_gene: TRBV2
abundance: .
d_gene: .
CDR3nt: TGTGCCAGCAGTAAGGAGGGGATCACTGAAGCTTTCTTT
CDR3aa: CASSKEGITEAFF

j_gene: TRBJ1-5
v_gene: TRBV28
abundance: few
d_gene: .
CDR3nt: TGTGCCAGCAACTACGGGGGGCAGGGGAATCAGCCCCAGCATTTT
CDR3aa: CASNYGGQGNQPQHF

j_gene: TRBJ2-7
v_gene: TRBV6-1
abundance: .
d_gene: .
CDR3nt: TGTGCCAGCAGTGAAGCGTTCGGGAATTACGACTACGAGCAGTACTTC
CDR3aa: CASSEAFGNYDYEQYF

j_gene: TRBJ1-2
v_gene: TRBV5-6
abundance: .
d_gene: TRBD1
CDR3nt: TGTGCCAGCAGCTTGAGGGGACAGTCCGCCTATGGCTACACCTTC
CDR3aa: CASSLRGQSAYGYTF

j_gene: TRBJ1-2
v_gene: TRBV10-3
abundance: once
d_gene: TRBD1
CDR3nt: TGTGCCATCAGTTCTGACAGGGATTTCGGCTACACCTTC
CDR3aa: CAISSDRDFGYTF

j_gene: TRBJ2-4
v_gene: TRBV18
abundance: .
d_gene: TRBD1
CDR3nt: TGTGCCAGCTCACCACGGGAGAAGACAGGGGGTCTCATTCAGTACTTC
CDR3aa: CASSPREKTGGLIQYF

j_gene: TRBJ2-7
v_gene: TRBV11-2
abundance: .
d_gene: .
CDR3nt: TGTGCCAGCAGCCTCCAGGGATGGTACGAGCAGTACTTC
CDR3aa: CASSLQGWYEQYF

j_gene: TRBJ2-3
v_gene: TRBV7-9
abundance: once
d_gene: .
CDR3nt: TGTGCCAGCAGCTTCATCGGAGAAGATACGCAGTATTTT
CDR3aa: CASSFIGEDTQYF

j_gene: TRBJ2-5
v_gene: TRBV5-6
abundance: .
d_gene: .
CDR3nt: TGTGCCAGCAGCTTGATGAGGCTGGAGACCCAGTACTTC
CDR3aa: CASSLMRLETQYF

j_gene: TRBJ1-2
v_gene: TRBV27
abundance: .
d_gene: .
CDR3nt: TGTGCCAGCAGTTCGGGTATAGCTAACTATGGCTACACCTTC
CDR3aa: CASSSGIANYGYTF

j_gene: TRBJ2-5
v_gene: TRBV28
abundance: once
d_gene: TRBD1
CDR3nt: TGTGCCAGCAGTTTTCTACAGGGGGGACAAGAGACCCAGTACTTC
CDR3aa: CASSFLQGGQETQYF

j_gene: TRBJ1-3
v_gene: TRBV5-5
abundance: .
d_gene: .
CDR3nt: TGTGCCAGCAGCTTGGTACAGCCTGGAAACACCATATATTTT
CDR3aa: CASSLVQPGNTIYF

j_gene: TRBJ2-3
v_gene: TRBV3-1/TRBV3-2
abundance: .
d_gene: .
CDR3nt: TGTGCCAGCAGCCAAGACAGGGGCACAGATACGCAGTATTTT
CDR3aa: CASSQDRGTDTQYF

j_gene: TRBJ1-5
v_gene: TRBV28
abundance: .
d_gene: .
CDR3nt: TGTGCCAGCAGTCCCTTGGGAGGGGGAAGCAATCAGCCCCAGCATTTT
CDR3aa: CASSPLGGGSNQPQHF

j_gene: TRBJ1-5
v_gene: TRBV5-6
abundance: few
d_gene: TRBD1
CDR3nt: TGTGCCAGCAGTCGGACAGGGCTTGGCAATCAGCCCCAGCATTTT
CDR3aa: CASSRTGLGNQPQHF

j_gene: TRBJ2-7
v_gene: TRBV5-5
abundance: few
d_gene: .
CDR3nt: TGTGCCAGCAGAGGAGGGGCCTACTCCTACGAGCAGTACTTC
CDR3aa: CASRGGAYSYEQYF

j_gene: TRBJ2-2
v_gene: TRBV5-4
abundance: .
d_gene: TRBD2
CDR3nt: TGTGCCAGCAGAAACGGGCGGGGGGGATACACCGGGGAGCTGTTTTTT
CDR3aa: CASRNGRGGYTGELFF

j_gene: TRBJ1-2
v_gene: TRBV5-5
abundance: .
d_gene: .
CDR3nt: TGTGCCAGCAGCCCGGCGGGATCGGCGGACTATGGCTACACCTTC
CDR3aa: CASSPAGSADYGYTF

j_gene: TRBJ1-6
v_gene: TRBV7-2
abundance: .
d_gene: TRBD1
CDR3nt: TGTGCCAGCAGCCACGGGACAGGGGTCCTGCCCCTCCACTTT
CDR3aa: CASSHGTGVLPLHF